The 6 T cell receptor beta chains presented below share a single source sample, sequenced in a study of shared clonotypes between healthy human individuals. Naive-designated CD8 cells lacked CD45RO, were positively enriched for CCR7, and omitted terminally differentiated effector memory CD45RA+ cells. Only in-frame clones appear in the TCRdb table, and some are missing; sequencing was by immunoSEQ multiplex PCR. Of roughly 1,800,000 clones in the sample, about 95% were seen once. Sequenced material: naive CD8+ T cells sorted from blood. Receptor source: a man aged 18 to 29 in good health.

This chain joins TRBV7-6 and TRBJ2-7; 9 bases line up with TRBD1. Germline V gene sequence: CDR1 SGHVS, CDR2 FNYEAQ. The V gene end was trimmed by 5 bases and the J gene end by 7 bases; junction bases not matched to a gene: 12. This CDR3 contains 15 residues. CDR3 in amino acids: CASSPRTGDPGEQYF. CDR3 coding DNA: TGTGCCAGCAGCCCACGGACAGGGGATCCGGGGGAGCAGTACTTC.

This chain connects TRBV30 to TRBJ1-5; the D is unclear. V dropped 0 bases and J dropped 5 bases, with 11 bases sitting between them. The germline V gene encodes CDR1 GTSNPN and CDR2 SVGIG (reference sequence). This CDR3 contains 14 residues. The CDR3 region has the DNA TGTGCCTGGAGTGTAGTTGGTTTCGATCAGCCCCAGCATTTT. Protein product: CAWSVVGFDQPQHF.

Remarks on this clone: This same CDR3 is encoded by further DNA sequences in the sample. The chain links TRBV5-6 to TRBJ2-7; 12 bases are a match to TRBD1. The CDR3 totals 14 residues. Unmatched junction bases numbered 2, after V lost 2 bases and J lost 5 bases. The germline CDR1 and CDR2 sequences are SGHDT and YYEEEE. The chain's CDR3 is CASSFGTGGDEQYF. CDR3 coding DNA: TGTGCCAGCAGCTTCGGGACAGGGGGCGACGAGCAGTACTTC.

As DNA, the CDR3 is TGCGCCAGCCGGGACATATACCAAGAGACCCAGTACTTC. It translates to CASRDIYQETQYF. V gene TRBV5-1 combines with J gene TRBJ2-5; D possibly corresponds to TRBD1 (6 bases). Trimming left V 7 bases short and J 0 bases short, with 10 bases between. Germline V gene sequence: CDR1 SGHRS, CDR2 YFSETQ. CDR3 length: 13 residues.

This chain links TRBV2 with TRBJ2-1; 7 bases agree with TRBD2. Germline loops: CDR1 SNHLY, CDR2 FYNNEI. The CDR3 spans 16 residues. J gave up 1 base and V 0 bases, and 3 bases lay outside the gene matches. The CDR3 region is CASSEAGGMSYNEQFF. In DNA form, the CDR3 reads TGTGCCAGCAGTGAAGCCGGGGGGATGTCCTACAATGAGCAGTTCTTC.

To note about this clone: Other DNA sequences of this sample code for an identical CDR3. This chain connects TRBV5-4 to TRBJ2-1, with 10 bases matching TRBD1. This CDR3 contains 15 residues. Germline V lookup: CDR1 SGHNT, CDR2 YYREEE (reference sequence). Unmatched junction bases numbered 4, after V lost 3 bases and J lost 4 bases. This CDR3 is CASSSPGQGYNEQFF. CDR3 DNA sequence: TGTGCCAGCAGCTCGCCGGGACAGGGGTACAATGAGCAGTTCTTC.